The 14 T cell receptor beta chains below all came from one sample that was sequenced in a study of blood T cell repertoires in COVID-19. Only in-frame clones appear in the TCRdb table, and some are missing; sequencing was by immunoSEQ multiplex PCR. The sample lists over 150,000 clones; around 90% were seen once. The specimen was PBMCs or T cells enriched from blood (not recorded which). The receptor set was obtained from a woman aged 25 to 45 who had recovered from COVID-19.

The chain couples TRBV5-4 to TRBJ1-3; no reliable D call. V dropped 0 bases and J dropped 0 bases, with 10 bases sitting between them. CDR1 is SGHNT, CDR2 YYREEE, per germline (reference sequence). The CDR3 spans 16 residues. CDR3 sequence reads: CASSLDRESSGNTIYF. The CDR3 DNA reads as TGTGCCAGCAGCTTGGATCGGGAAAGCTCTGGAAACACCATATATTTT.

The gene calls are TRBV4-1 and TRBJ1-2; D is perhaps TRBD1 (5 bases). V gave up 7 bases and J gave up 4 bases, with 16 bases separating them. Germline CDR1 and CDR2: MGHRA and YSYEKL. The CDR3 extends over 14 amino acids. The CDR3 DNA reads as TGCGCCAGCACACCGACCGGAGGGGCCTATGGCTACACCTTC. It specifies CASTPTGGAYGYTF.

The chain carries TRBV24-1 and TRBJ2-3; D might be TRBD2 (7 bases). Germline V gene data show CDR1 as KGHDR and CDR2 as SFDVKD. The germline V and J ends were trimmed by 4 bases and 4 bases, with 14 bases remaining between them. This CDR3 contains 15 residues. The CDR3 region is CATSERGGGADTQYF. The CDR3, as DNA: TGTGCCACCAGTGAACGGGGCGGGGGCGCAGATACGCAGTATTTT.

The CDR3 bases are TGCGCCAGCAGGGGGGACAGGGCTCCTGGAAACACCATATATTTT. Its protein product is CASRGDRAPGNTIYF. V is TRBV10-1 and J is TRBJ1-3, with 9 bases matching TRBD1. Germline CDR1 and CDR2: WNHNN and SYGVQD (reference sequence). The CDR3 consists of 15 residues. Unmatched junction bases numbered 5, after V lost 6 bases and J lost 2 bases.

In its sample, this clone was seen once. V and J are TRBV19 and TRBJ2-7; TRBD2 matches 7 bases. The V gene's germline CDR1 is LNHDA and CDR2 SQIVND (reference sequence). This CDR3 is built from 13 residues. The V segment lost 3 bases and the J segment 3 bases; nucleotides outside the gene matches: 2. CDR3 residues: CASSMAGVYEQYF. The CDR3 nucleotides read TGTGCCAGTAGTATGGCGGGAGTCTACGAGCAGTACTTC.

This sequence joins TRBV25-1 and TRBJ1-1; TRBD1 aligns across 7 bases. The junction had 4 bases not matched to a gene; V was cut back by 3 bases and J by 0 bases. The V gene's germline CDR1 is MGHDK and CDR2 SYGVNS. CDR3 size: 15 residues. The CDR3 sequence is CASSDRTGLNTEAFF. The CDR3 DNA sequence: TGTGCCAGCAGTGATAGGACAGGACTGAACACTGAAGCTTTCTTT.

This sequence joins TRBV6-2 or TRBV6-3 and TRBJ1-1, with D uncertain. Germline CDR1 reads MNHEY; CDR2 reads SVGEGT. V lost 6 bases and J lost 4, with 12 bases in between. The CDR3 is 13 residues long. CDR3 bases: TGTGCCAGCAGACCTCAACCCGGCACTGAAGCTTTCTTT. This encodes CASRPQPGTEAFF.

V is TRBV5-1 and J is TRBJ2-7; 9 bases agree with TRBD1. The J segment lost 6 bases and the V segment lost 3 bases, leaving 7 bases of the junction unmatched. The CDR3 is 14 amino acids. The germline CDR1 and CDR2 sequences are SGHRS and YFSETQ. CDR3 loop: CASSSGTGRVEQYF. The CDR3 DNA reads TGCGCCAGCAGCTCCGGGACAGGGAGGGTCGAGCAGTACTTC.

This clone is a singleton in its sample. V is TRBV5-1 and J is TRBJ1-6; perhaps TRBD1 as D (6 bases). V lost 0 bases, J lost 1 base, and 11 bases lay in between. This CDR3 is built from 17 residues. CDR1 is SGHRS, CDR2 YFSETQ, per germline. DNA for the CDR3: TGCGCCAGCAGCTTGGTCCGGGGGGCGTCCTATAATTCACCCCTCCACTTT. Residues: CASSLVRGASYNSPLHF.

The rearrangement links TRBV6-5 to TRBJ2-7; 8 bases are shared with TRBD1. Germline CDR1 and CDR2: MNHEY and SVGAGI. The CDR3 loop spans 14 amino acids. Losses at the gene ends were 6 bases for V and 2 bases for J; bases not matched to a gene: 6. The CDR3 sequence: CASRAGGAPYEQYF. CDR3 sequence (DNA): TGTGCCAGCAGGGCAGGGGGCGCGCCCTACGAGCAGTACTTC.

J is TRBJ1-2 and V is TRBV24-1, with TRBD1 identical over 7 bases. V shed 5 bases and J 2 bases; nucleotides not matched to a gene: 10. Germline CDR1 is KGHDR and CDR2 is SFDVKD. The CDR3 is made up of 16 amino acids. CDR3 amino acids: CATSGLPATGNYGYTF. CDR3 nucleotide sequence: TGTGCCACCAGTGGCCTACCCGCGACAGGGAACTATGGCTACACCTTC.

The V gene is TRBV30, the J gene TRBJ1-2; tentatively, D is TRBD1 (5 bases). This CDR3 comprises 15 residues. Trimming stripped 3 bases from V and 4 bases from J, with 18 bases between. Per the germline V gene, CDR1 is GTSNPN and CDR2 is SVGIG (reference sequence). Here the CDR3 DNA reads TGTGCCTGGAGAAATGGGAAGGGACTGAGCTATGGCTACACCTTC. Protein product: CAWRNGKGLSYGYTF.

The CDR3 bases are TGTGCCAGCAGCTCAACAGGGTACTCCTACGAGCAGTACTTC. Protein: CASSSTGYSYEQYF. This chain uses TRBV7-2 with TRBJ2-7, with D maybe TRBD1 (6 bases). There are 14 residues in the CDR3. With 4 bases removed from V and 0 bases from J, the gap between germline ends came to 10 bases. Germline CDR1 is SGHTA and CDR2 is FQGNSA.

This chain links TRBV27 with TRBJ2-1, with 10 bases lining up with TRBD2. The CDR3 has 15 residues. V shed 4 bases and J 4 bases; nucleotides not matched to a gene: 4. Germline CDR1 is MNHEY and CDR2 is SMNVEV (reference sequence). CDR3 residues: CASSWGLASYNEQFF. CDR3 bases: TGTGCCAGCAGTTGGGGACTAGCGTCTTACAATGAGCAGTTCTTC.